This is a list of T cell receptor beta chains from one sample in a study of cytomegalovirus exposure and HLA in healthy donors. Here immunoSEQ multiplex PCR was the method, and the copy in TCRdb shows in-frame clones only, minus some. The sample records around 74,000 clones, about 84% being singletons. The sequenced sample consisted of PBMCs. These receptor sequences come from a man aged 35 to 55 in good health and CMV-seronegative. CDR3s include the opening cysteine and the closing phenylalanine or tryptophan. The D gene is left open where the match is weak. Size is omitted from some rows. Given values are once, few, many or a class for expanded clones.

cdr3_nt: TGTGCCAGTAGTATAGAGGGGACAGTGAACACTGAAGCTTTCTTT
cdr3_aa: CASSIEGTVNTEAFF
j_call: TRBJ1-1
d_call: TRBD1
v_call: TRBV19
clone_size: NA

cdr3_nt: TGTGCCAGCAGCTTAGGGGGGCGCGGTTCCCGCTACGAGCAGTACTTC
cdr3_aa: CASSLGGRGSRYEQYF
j_call: TRBJ2-7
d_call: NA
v_call: TRBV7-6
clone_size: few

cdr3_nt: TGTGCCAGCAGTTTTCCGGGACAGAATCAGCCCCAGCATTTT
cdr3_aa: CASSFPGQNQPQHF
j_call: TRBJ1-5
d_call: TRBD1
v_call: TRBV6-5
clone_size: NA

cdr3_nt: TGTGCCAGCGCCAGGAACTCGAACACCGGGGAGCTGTTTTTT
cdr3_aa: CASARNSNTGELFF
j_call: TRBJ2-2
d_call: NA
v_call: TRBV7-3
clone_size: NA

cdr3_nt: TGTGCCAGCAGTCGAACGGGACAGAGCTCCTACGAGCAGTACTTC
cdr3_aa: CASSRTGQSSYEQYF
j_call: TRBJ2-7
d_call: TRBD1
v_call: TRBV28
clone_size: NA

cdr3_nt: TGTGCCAGCAGTTTACAGGGGGCGGTCGGTCGAGAGACCCAGTACTTC
cdr3_aa: CASSLQGAVGRETQYF
j_call: TRBJ2-5
d_call: TRBD1
v_call: TRBV6-5
clone_size: once

cdr3_nt: TGTGCCAGCTCGCCAGGCGGGGGGCAGGCTGAAGCTTTCTTT
cdr3_aa: CASSPGGGQAEAFF
j_call: TRBJ1-1
d_call: NA
v_call: TRBV18
clone_size: NA

cdr3_nt: TGTGCCAGCAGCCAAGTTTGGGGGGTGAATGAAAAACTGTTTTTT
cdr3_aa: CASSQVWGVNEKLFF
j_call: TRBJ1-4
d_call: NA
v_call: TRBV4-2
clone_size: NA

cdr3_nt: TGTGCCAGCAGTCTGCTGACAGGGGGGGGCACTGAAGCTTTCTTT
cdr3_aa: CASSLLTGGGTEAFF
j_call: TRBJ1-1
d_call: TRBD1
v_call: TRBV27
clone_size: NA

cdr3_nt: TGTGCCAGCAGCCGGGGGGGGATGGGCTATGGCTACACCTTC
cdr3_aa: CASSRGGMGYGYTF
j_call: TRBJ1-2
d_call: NA
v_call: TRBV7-8
clone_size: NA

cdr3_nt: TGTGCCAGCAGCCGCAGTATGAAAGAGACCCAGTACTTC
cdr3_aa: CASSRSMKETQYF
j_call: TRBJ2-5
d_call: NA
v_call: TRBV7-8
clone_size: NA

cdr3_nt: TGCGCCAGCAGCTTGGGGTTCTCGGCTGAAGCTTTCTTT
cdr3_aa: CASSLGFSAEAFF
j_call: TRBJ1-1
d_call: NA
v_call: TRBV5-1
clone_size: NA

cdr3_nt: TGCGCCAGCAGCTTGGCCGAGGGTGAAGCTTTCTTT
cdr3_aa: CASSLAEGEAFF
j_call: TRBJ1-1
d_call: NA
v_call: TRBV5-1
clone_size: few

cdr3_nt: TGTGCCAGCAGCTTAGGTGCGGGTACGGGCAATCAGCCCCAGCATTTT
cdr3_aa: CASSLGAGTGNQPQHF
j_call: TRBJ1-5
d_call: NA
v_call: TRBV7-9
clone_size: NA

cdr3_nt: TGTGCCAGTAGTCAGGGCAGCACAGATACGCAGTATTTT
cdr3_aa: CASSQGSTDTQYF
j_call: TRBJ2-3
d_call: NA
v_call: TRBV19
clone_size: NA

cdr3_nt: TGTGCCAGCAGCCAAGACCCGGGGGGGAATCAGCCCCAGCATTTT
cdr3_aa: CASSQDPGGNQPQHF
j_call: TRBJ1-5
d_call: NA
v_call: TRBV5-4
clone_size: NA

cdr3_nt: TGTGCCAGCTCCATAGCAGTGAACACTGAAGCTTTCTTT
cdr3_aa: CASSIAVNTEAFF
j_call: TRBJ1-1
d_call: NA
v_call: TRBV7-2
clone_size: NA

cdr3_nt: TGTGCCAGCACGCCCGCAACTTCGTTCGGGTACACCATATATTTT
cdr3_aa: CASTPATSFGYTIYF
j_call: TRBJ1-3
d_call: NA
v_call: TRBV6-1
clone_size: NA

cdr3_nt: TGTGCCAGCAGCTCGAGACCACAGGGCCGCATGAACACTGAAGCTTTCTTT
cdr3_aa: CASSSRPQGRMNTEAFF
j_call: TRBJ1-1
d_call: NA
v_call: TRBV7-9
clone_size: NA

cdr3_nt: TGCAGTGCTATGCAAGGCAGGGATGCCTTC
cdr3_aa: CSAMQGRDAF
j_call: TRBJ1-2
d_call: NA
v_call: TRBV20-1
clone_size: once

cdr3_nt: TGTGCCAGCAGCTTTATGAACACCGGGGAGCTGTTTTTT
cdr3_aa: CASSFMNTGELFF
j_call: TRBJ2-2
d_call: NA
v_call: TRBV7-2
clone_size: NA

cdr3_nt: TGTGCCAGCAGTTTACAGGGGAGCTCCTATAATTCACCCCTCCACTTT
cdr3_aa: CASSLQGSSYNSPLHF
j_call: TRBJ1-6
d_call: NA
v_call: TRBV27
clone_size: NA

cdr3_nt: TGTGCCAGCACCTCCCCGGGACAACGCTACGAGCAGTACTTC
cdr3_aa: CASTSPGQRYEQYF
j_call: TRBJ2-7
d_call: NA
v_call: TRBV6-5
clone_size: once

cdr3_nt: TGTGCCAGCTCACCAACAGGCCCAACTAATGAAAAACTGTTTTTT
cdr3_aa: CASSPTGPTNEKLFF
j_call: TRBJ1-4
d_call: NA
v_call: TRBV18
clone_size: few

cdr3_nt: TGCGCCAGCAGTACCCCTCAATGGGGGCCTGAAGCTTTCTTT
cdr3_aa: CASSTPQWGPEAFF
j_call: TRBJ1-1
d_call: NA
v_call: TRBV6-8
clone_size: NA

cdr3_nt: TGTGCCAGCAGCTTAGAGGCGGTGATCTATGGCTACACCTTC
cdr3_aa: CASSLEAVIYGYTF
j_call: TRBJ1-2
d_call: NA
v_call: TRBV7-9
clone_size: NA

cdr3_nt: TGTGCCAGCACCGCTACTGGAAAACTGTTTTTT
cdr3_aa: CASTATGKLFF
j_call: TRBJ1-4
d_call: NA
v_call: TRBV2
clone_size: NA

cdr3_nt: TGTGCCAGCACCTTTAGGGGCCAGGGGAACACTGAAGCTTTCTTT
cdr3_aa: CASTFRGQGNTEAFF
j_call: TRBJ1-1
d_call: NA
v_call: TRBV21-1
clone_size: NA

cdr3_nt: TGTGCCAGCAGTGGGACGGGATACGAGCAGTACTTC
cdr3_aa: CASSGTGYEQYF
j_call: TRBJ2-7
d_call: NA
v_call: TRBV6-1
clone_size: NA

cdr3_nt: TGTGCCAGCAGCTCCCGGGGTAGCGGGGGGGGCTACAATGAGCAGTTCTTC
cdr3_aa: CASSSRGSGGGYNEQFF
j_call: TRBJ2-1
d_call: TRBD2
v_call: TRBV7-3
clone_size: NA

cdr3_nt: TGCGCCAGCAGCCCCACCGGGACACTTTACTACGAGCAGTACTTC
cdr3_aa: CASSPTGTLYYEQYF
j_call: TRBJ2-7
d_call: NA
v_call: TRBV4-3
clone_size: NA

cdr3_nt: TGCGCCAGCTATCTCCTAGCGGGGGGGCCGGGCAATGAGCAGTTCTTC
cdr3_aa: CASYLLAGGPGNEQFF
j_call: TRBJ2-1
d_call: TRBD2
v_call: TRBV5-1
clone_size: NA

cdr3_nt: TGTGCCAGCAGTGGCCGACTAGCGGACTACAATGAGCAGTTCTTC
cdr3_aa: CASSGRLADYNEQFF
j_call: TRBJ2-1
d_call: TRBD2
v_call: TRBV6-5
clone_size: NA

cdr3_nt: TGTGCCAGCAGCCTGGGACAGGGCGAGACCCAGTACTTC
cdr3_aa: CASSLGQGETQYF
j_call: TRBJ2-5
d_call: TRBD1
v_call: TRBV27
clone_size: NA

cdr3_nt: TGTGCCAGCAGTCGAACAGGGTACCGTGGCTACACCTTC
cdr3_aa: CASSRTGYRGYTF
j_call: TRBJ1-2
d_call: NA
v_call: TRBV6-5
clone_size: NA

cdr3_nt: TGTGCCAGCAGCGGGGACAGGGGAGTTACTGAAGCTTTCTTT
cdr3_aa: CASSGDRGVTEAFF
j_call: TRBJ1-1
d_call: TRBD1
v_call: TRBV5-5
clone_size: once

cdr3_nt: TGTGCCAGCTCACCACCGGAAGGGGGCCTTAGACCCCTCCACTTT
cdr3_aa: CASSPPEGGLRPLHF
j_call: TRBJ1-6
d_call: TRBD1
v_call: TRBV18
clone_size: NA

cdr3_nt: TGTGCCAGCAGTTACGGGACAGGGAGGAATCAGCCCCAGCATTTT
cdr3_aa: CASSYGTGRNQPQHF
j_call: TRBJ1-5
d_call: TRBD1
v_call: TRBV6-6
clone_size: NA

cdr3_nt: TGTGCCAGCAGCTGGGTGGGGCCGGCCTACGAGCAGTACTTC
cdr3_aa: CASSWVGPAYEQYF
j_call: TRBJ2-7
d_call: NA
v_call: TRBV7-9
clone_size: NA

cdr3_nt: TGTGCCAGCAGTGCGGGGGGGAGCTCCTATAATTCACCCCTCCACTTT
cdr3_aa: CASSAGGSSYNSPLHF
j_call: TRBJ1-6
d_call: NA
v_call: TRBV7-3
clone_size: NA

cdr3_nt: TGTGCCAGCAGTCTTCGGGTTCTTTGTGGCTACACCTTC
cdr3_aa: CASSLRVLCGYTF
j_call: TRBJ1-2
d_call: NA
v_call: TRBV7-9
clone_size: NA

cdr3_nt: TGCGCCAGCAGCTTGGGGGCCTGGGGGGATAGTTACGAGCAGTACTTC
cdr3_aa: CASSLGAWGDSYEQYF
j_call: TRBJ2-7
d_call: NA
v_call: TRBV5-1
clone_size: NA

cdr3_nt: TGTGCCTGGAGTGTACGACAGGGATGGACTGAAGCTTTCTTT
cdr3_aa: CAWSVRQGWTEAFF
j_call: TRBJ1-1
d_call: TRBD1
v_call: TRBV30
clone_size: NA

cdr3_nt: TGTGCCAGCAGCTTACAGGGGGCCGATAGCTATGGCTACACCTTC
cdr3_aa: CASSLQGADSYGYTF
j_call: TRBJ1-2
d_call: TRBD1
v_call: TRBV7-3
clone_size: NA

cdr3_nt: TGTGCCAGCAGTGAAGAACTGGTACAAGCGTCCTACGAGCAGTACTTC
cdr3_aa: CASSEELVQASYEQYF
j_call: TRBJ2-7
d_call: NA
v_call: TRBV2
clone_size: NA

cdr3_nt: TGTGCCAGCAGCTTAAGTCTAGGGGTCCAGCCCCAGCATTTT
cdr3_aa: CASSLSLGVQPQHF
j_call: TRBJ1-5
d_call: NA
v_call: TRBV5-8
clone_size: NA

cdr3_nt: TGCGCCAGCAGCTCGACAGGGACCTCTGGAAACACCATATATTTT
cdr3_aa: CASSSTGTSGNTIYF
j_call: TRBJ1-3
d_call: TRBD1
v_call: TRBV5-1
clone_size: NA

cdr3_nt: TGTGCCAGCAGTTTAGGACAGACTACAAACTATGGCTACACCTTC
cdr3_aa: CASSLGQTTNYGYTF
j_call: TRBJ1-2
d_call: NA
v_call: TRBV28
clone_size: NA

cdr3_nt: TGTGCTAGTGGTTGGGGACAGGGTCTGCCTGAAGCTTTCTTT
cdr3_aa: CASGWGQGLPEAFF
j_call: TRBJ1-1
d_call: TRBD1
v_call: TRBV12-5
clone_size: NA

cdr3_nt: TGTGCCAGCAGCCCGGAGGGCGACTATGGCTACACCTTC
cdr3_aa: CASSPEGDYGYTF
j_call: TRBJ1-2
d_call: NA
v_call: TRBV7-9
clone_size: NA

cdr3_nt: TGCGCCAGCAGCCACCCGGGACAAGGTGCTTATGGCTACACCTTC
cdr3_aa: CASSHPGQGAYGYTF
j_call: TRBJ1-2
d_call: NA
v_call: TRBV4-1
clone_size: NA

cdr3_nt: TGCGCCAGCAGCTTGTGGACAGGGGATTCCTATGGCTACACCTTC
cdr3_aa: CASSLWTGDSYGYTF
j_call: TRBJ1-2
d_call: TRBD1
v_call: TRBV5-1
clone_size: NA

cdr3_nt: TGCGCCAGCAGGCACAAGAACTGGGATAAGCGGGGGGCTTCTCCTAGCACAGATACGCAGTATTTT
cdr3_aa: CASRHKNWDKRGASPSTDTQYF
j_call: TRBJ2-3
d_call: TRBD2
v_call: TRBV4-1
clone_size: once

cdr3_nt: TGTGCCATCAGTGTTATGAGGGACAGGGGGCACAACCATAGCAATCAGCCCCAGCATTTT
cdr3_aa: CAISVMRDRGHNHSNQPQHF
j_call: TRBJ1-5
d_call: TRBD1
v_call: TRBV10-3
clone_size: NA

cdr3_nt: TGTGCCAGTAGTATGGTACACAGATTCCAAGAGACCCAGTACTTC
cdr3_aa: CASSMVHRFQETQYF
j_call: TRBJ2-5
d_call: NA
v_call: TRBV19
clone_size: NA

cdr3_nt: TGTGCCTCTAACTACTACACCGGGGAGCTGTTTTTT
cdr3_aa: CASNYYTGELFF
j_call: TRBJ2-2
d_call: NA
v_call: TRBV30
clone_size: NA

cdr3_nt: TGTGCCAGCAGCTTACAAGGCTCTCAGGGATGGGTTTATCAGCCCCAGCATTTT
cdr3_aa: CASSLQGSQGWVYQPQHF
j_call: TRBJ1-5
d_call: NA
v_call: TRBV7-2
clone_size: NA

cdr3_nt: TGTGCCAGCAGTTTTTGGGCCAGGGCATTCTACAATGAGCAGTTCTTC
cdr3_aa: CASSFWARAFYNEQFF
j_call: TRBJ2-1
d_call: NA
v_call: TRBV27
clone_size: NA

cdr3_nt: TGTGCCAGCAGCTTTTCAGGATTCAGCTCTGGGGCCAACGTCCTGACTTTC
cdr3_aa: CASSFSGFSSGANVLTF
j_call: TRBJ2-6
d_call: NA
v_call: TRBV7-8
clone_size: NA